The T cell receptor (beta chain) described here comes from a study of blood T cells in healthy people across ages. Isolation yielded PBMCs, at least 7 million per sample, in every case. Per germline, CDR1 DFQATT and CDR2 SNEGSKA (reference sequence). The CDR3 has 16 residues. V shed 0 bases, J shed 7 bases, and the junction held 12 bases outside the gene matches. As concerns this clonotype: The antigen remains undetermined.

Study results and limitations: Roughly linearly, TCR beta diversity per million T cells fell as age increased. Lack of knowledge of donor CMV status possibly confounded expanded clonotype changes.

A sample-barcoded 5' primer and a J-beta primer mix were used in a second PCR of roughly 7 to 12 cycles. Every sample produced at least 3 million CDR3-containing paired-end reads. TCRdb independently ran MiXCR on the 5' RACE reads; one entry per CDR3 protein. The table records around 1,000,000 distinct CDR3 sequences, roughly two fifths of them present only once. V is TRBV20-1 and J is TRBJ2-1; TRBD1 matches at 7 bases. The specimen sequenced was blood. The TCR originated in a man between 18 and 29 years old in good health. CDR3 coding DNA: TGCAGTGCTAGAGATTTTGGGACCTCCAGGGGGAATGAGCAGTTCTTC. This encodes CSARDFGTSRGNEQFF.